The 31 T cell receptor beta chains presented below share a single source sample, sequenced in a study of neurological immune-mediated disorders. A single record per CDR3 protein comes from TCRdb applying MiXCR to the 5' RACE reads. Of 40,000 to 45,000 distinct CDR3 sequences detected, roughly 13% appear once; the ten largest clones hold around 1.3%. The sample consisted of PBMCs. The source is a female donor in good health.

This clonotype ranks as medium-sized. Here the CDR3 reads CSVPSGNTDTQYF. In DNA, the CDR3 is TGCAGTGTGCCATCAGGGAACACAGATACGCAGTATTTT. The J gene is TRBJ2-3, the V gene TRBV20-1; D is possibly TRBD1 (5 bases). Trimming pared 7 bases from V and 2 bases from J, leaving 13 bases between. The germline V gene encodes CDR1 DFQATT and CDR2 SNEGSKA (reference sequence). This CDR3 contains 13 residues.

This clonotype was seen a handful of times. In DNA form, the CDR3 reads TGCAGTGCTACCGGACAGAGTACGAACACCGGGGAGCTGTTTTTT. It codes for CSATGQSTNTGELFF. V and J are TRBV20-1 and TRBJ2-2; D possibly corresponds to TRBD1 (6 bases). With 4 bases removed from V and 0 bases from J, the gap between germline ends came to 12 bases. The V gene's germline CDR1 is DFQATT and CDR2 SNEGSKA (reference sequence). The CDR3 spans 15 residues.

There are many counts of this clonotype. The chain is built from TRBV10-3 and TRBJ1-1, with D tentatively TRBD1 (5 bases). The length of the CDR3 is 14 residues. Germline CDR1 and CDR2: ENHRY and SYGVKD. The V end lost 0 bases, the J end lost 1 base, and 6 bases lay between the germline ends. The CDR3 region has the DNA TGTGCCATCAGTGAGTCGCAGGGGAACACTGAAGCTTTCTTT. This sequence encodes CAISESQGNTEAFF.

At least ten counts were recorded for this clonotype. The rearrangement links TRBV7-3 to TRBJ2-6; unclear D gene. The CDR3 runs 15 residues. Per germline, CDR1 SGHTA and CDR2 FQGTGA. V was clipped by 5 bases and J by 2 bases, with 10 bases between them. The CDR3 sequence: CASSAGETGANVLTF. CDR3 DNA sequence: TGTGCCAGCAGCGCAGGAGAGACTGGGGCCAACGTCCTGACTTTC.

This clonotype has a count of ten or more. The chain carries TRBV29-1 and TRBJ2-3; D call uncertain. The CDR3 is made up of 12 amino acids. The germline CDR1 and CDR2 sequences are SQVTM and ANQGSEA. Trimming removed 6 bases at V and 6 bases at J, with 13 bases between. The CDR3 loop reads CSVTVNLDTQYF. For the CDR3, the DNA is TGCAGCGTGACCGTAAACTTGGATACGCAGTATTTT.

This clonotype was observed many times. This chain links TRBV11-3 with TRBJ2-1, with 8 bases aligning to TRBD1. Trimming took 1 base from V and 2 from J; bases not matched to a gene: 10. CDR1 is SGHNT and CDR2 is YENEEA in the germline V gene. The CDR3 is 18 amino acids. The CDR3 bases are TGTGCCAGCAGCTTAGTAGGGACAGGCGGCCTCCCCTACAATGAGCAGTTCTTC. Amino acids: CASSLVGTGGLPYNEQFF.

This clonotype was seen repeatedly, ten times or more. The chain combines TRBV5-1 with TRBJ2-2; D gene unclear. CDR1 SGHRS and CDR2 YFSETQ come from the germline V gene. The length of the CDR3 is 13 residues. The ends were cut back, 5 bases at V and 2 bases at J, with 7 bases in the middle. CDR3: CASRDRNTGELFF. The CDR3 nucleotides are TGCGCCAGCAGGGACCGAAACACCGGGGAGCTGTTTTTT.

There are many counts of this clonotype. The rearrangement joins TRBV7-2 to TRBJ2-5; 11 bases map to TRBD2. The CDR3 covers 15 residues. In germline, CDR1 is SGHTA, CDR2 FQGNSA. J gave up 7 bases and V 5 bases, and 9 bases lay outside the gene matches. The CDR3 DNA follows: TGTGCCAGCAGCGCGGGACTAGCGGAGTGGGGGACCCAGTACTTC. Its translation: CASSAGLAEWGTQYF.

This clonotype was picked up many times. This chain uses TRBV5-1 with TRBJ1-1; the match to TRBD1 covers 9 bases. Germline values: CDR1 SGHRS, CDR2 YFSETQ. CDR3 length: 14 amino acids. J was trimmed by 5 bases and V by 4 bases; bases with no gene match: 6. CDR3 DNA sequence: TGCGCCAGCAGCGAGGGACAGGGTTGGACTGAAGCTTTCTTT. This codes for CASSEGQGWTEAFF.

This clonotype came up many times. The CDR3 DNA reads TGCAGTGCTTTAGGCCCCTCGGGGACAACTAATGAAAAACTGTTTTTT. The encoded protein is CSALGPSGTTNEKLFF. The chain joins TRBV20-1 to TRBJ1-4, with unresolved D. The V gene lost 5 bases and the J gene lost 0 bases, with 16 bases spanning the gap. Germline V lookup: CDR1 DFQATT, CDR2 SNEGSKA (reference sequence). The CDR3 runs to 16 residues.

This clonotype was seen repeatedly, ten times or more. CDR3 coding DNA: TGTGCCAGCAGTGCGACAGGGTGGAATGAAAAACTGTTTTTT. Translation: CASSATGWNEKLFF. V is TRBV2 and J is TRBJ1-4, with TRBD1 matching 7 bases. The germline V gene has CDR1 SNHLY and CDR2 FYNNEI. The CDR3 length is 14 residues. V shed 4 bases, J shed 5 bases, and the junction held 4 bases outside the gene matches. Variable domain in full (rest from reference TRBV2 and TRBJ1-4): EPEVTQTPSHQVTQMGQEVILRCVPISNHLYFYWYRQILGQKVEFLVSFYNNEISEKSEIFDDQFSVERPDGSNFTLKIRSTKLEDSAMYFCASSATGWNEKLFFGSGTQLSVL.

This clonotype was seen more than once but under ten times. CDR3 region: CSVEDNSYEQYF. DNA of the CDR3: TGCAGCGTTGAGGACAATTCCTACGAGCAGTACTTC. The chain recombines TRBV29-1 with TRBJ2-7, with a weak D call TRBD1 (5 bases). Trimming cost V 3 bases and J 1 base, with 7 bases left between them. The CDR3 is 12 amino acids. Looked up from germline, CDR1 is SQVTM and CDR2 is ANQGSEA.

At least ten counts were recorded for this clonotype. V is TRBV28 and J is TRBJ2-3, with D possibly called TRBD1 or TRBD2 (5 bases each). The CDR3 length is 15 residues. Trimming left V 2 bases short and J 1 base short, with 10 bases between. Germline loops: CDR1 MDHEN, CDR2 SYDVKM. Written as DNA, the CDR3 is TGTGCCAGCAGTTTAGGGGGTTTGGGCACAGATACGCAGTATTTT. It translates to CASSLGGLGTDTQYF.

In regard to this clonotype: A much more abundant neighbour one base away suggests this may be a read error. The rearrangement uses TRBV9 and TRBJ1-1; no definite D call. Germline-derived CDR1 and CDR2 are SGDLS and YYNGEE. There are 11 residues in the CDR3. Trimming left V 6 bases short and J 7 bases short, with 10 bases between. The CDR3 is CASTSYGEAFF. The CDR3 nucleotides read TGTGCCAGCACCTCGTACGGTGAAGCTTTCTTT.

This clonotype occurred many times. J is TRBJ2-7 and V is TRBV21-1; TRBD2, as called in the table, went unchecked against the DNA. TRBV21-1 is shown as a pseudogene. The CDR3 sequence is 14 residues long. The chain's CDR3 is CASSKGVVGHEQYF. Written as DNA, the CDR3 is TGTGCCAGCAGCAAAGGGGTGGTGGGCCACGAGCAGTACTTC.

Note on this clonotype: A much larger clonotype is one base distant, so this may be a read error. This sequence joins TRBV7-9 and TRBJ1-3; 7 nucleotides agree with TRBD1. The V gene's germline CDR1 is SEHNR and CDR2 FQNEAQ (reference sequence). The CDR3 totals 18 residues. Trimming took 5 bases from V and 0 from J; bases not matched to a gene: 13. CDR3 in amino acids: CASSPRQGRASSGNTIYF. The CDR3 nucleotides read TGTGCCAGCAGCCCAAGACAGGGAAGGGCTAGCTCTGGAAACACCATATATTTT.

This clonotype was detected only a few times. The chain couples TRBV6-1 to TRBJ2-1, with D unclear. Trimming removed 10 bases at V and 2 bases at J, with 12 bases between. The CDR3 has 13 residues. Germline CDR1 MNHNS, CDR2 SASEGT. For the CDR3, the DNA is TGTGCCACCAACGGTGGGGCCTACAATGAGCAGTTCTTC. This sequence encodes CATNGGAYNEQFF.

This clonotype was counted ten times or more. The J gene is TRBJ1-1, the V gene TRBV12-3 or TRBV12-4; TRBD1 is a possible D gene (5 bases). CDR3 length equals 14 residues. The ends were cut back, 3 bases at V and 4 bases at J, with 12 bases in the middle. The CDR3 is CASSFLGESTEAFF. The CDR3 DNA follows: TGTGCCAGCAGTTTTCTAGGGGAATCCACTGAAGCTTTCTTT.

The table lists this clonotype with a count of one. The chain joins TRBV15 to TRBJ2-7, with D tentatively TRBD1 (6 bases). The CDR3 is made up of 12 amino acids. V was clipped by 3 bases and J by 9 bases, with 12 bases between them. Per germline, CDR1 LNHNV and CDR2 YYDKDF (reference sequence). CDR3 DNA: TGTGCCACCAGCAGGGACCAGGGGACGCAGTACTTC. Residues: CATSRDQGTQYF.

This clonotype was seen ten or more times. V and J are TRBV5-1 and TRBJ1-4, with D unclear. This CDR3 is built from 15 residues. The germline V and J ends were trimmed by 2 bases and 11 bases, with 19 bases remaining between them. CDR1 is SGHRS, CDR2 YFSETQ, per germline. The CDR3 is CASSFRPEVKGKLFF. The CDR3 nucleotides are TGCGCCAGCAGCTTTAGGCCGGAGGTCAAAGGGAAACTGTTTTTT.

This clonotype was recorded at least ten times. The V call is TRBV25-1, the J call TRBJ1-1; TRBD1 is a possible D gene (5 bases). The CDR3 covers 15 residues. Germline V gives CDR1 MGHDK, CDR2 SYGVNS. V dropped 3 bases and J dropped 1 base, with 12 bases sitting between them. CDR3 in DNA: TGTGCCAGCAGTGACTACCACGGGGGGAACACTGAAGCTTTCTTT. Translated, it gives CASSDYHGGNTEAFF.

Of note for this clonotype: Because the CDR3 is missing its conserved closing phenylalanine or tryptophan, this is likely a read error. No DNA is shown, since the ends of the CDR3 on it are uncertain; the CDR3 is the one TCRdb lists. The genes are TRBV5-6 and TRBJ1-6; the table's TRBD1 call for D was not verified on the DNA. CDR1 is SGHDT and CDR2 is YYEEEE in the germline V gene. The CDR3 is made up of 10 amino acids, end residues included. CDR3: CASRNRLPAR.

In this sample, this clonotype turned up many times. This rearrangement joins TRBV6-2 or TRBV6-3 to TRBJ1-1, with a tentative D call TRBD1 (6 bases). V was trimmed by 5 bases and J by 9 bases, leaving 10 bases between them. Germline values: CDR1 MNHEY, CDR2 SVGEGT. This CDR3 has 11 residues. This chain's CDR3 is CASSLGTQAFF. The CDR3 DNA is TGTGCCAGCAGTCTCGGGACACAAGCTTTCTTT.

This clonotype has ten or more counts. J is TRBJ2-3 and V is TRBV6-6; 7 nucleotides line up with TRBD2. Germline loops: CDR1 MNHNY, CDR2 SVGAGI (reference sequence). The trim removed 11 bases at V and 6 bases at J, leaving 14 bases unmatched. CDR3 size: 14 residues. The CDR3 protein is CAASQGGKIDTQYF. The DNA for the CDR3 is TGTGCCGCCAGTCAGGGAGGGAAGATCGATACGCAGTATTTT.

This clonotype was observed many times. The chain has TRBV18 and TRBJ1-1, with a weak D call TRBD1 (5 bases). Trimming cost V 2 bases and J 1 base, with 5 bases left between them. The CDR3 spans 13 residues. CDR1 and CDR2 from the germline V gene are KGHSH and LQKENI. This chain's CDR3 is CASSPGTNTEAFF. The CDR3 DNA reads as TGTGCCAGCTCACCAGGGACGAACACTGAAGCTTTCTTT.

This clonotype has a count of ten or more. This chain connects TRBV12-3 or TRBV12-4 to TRBJ1-2; 9 bases are shared with TRBD1. With V trimmed by 3 bases and J by 3 bases, 11 bases remained unmatched. The CDR3 extends over 17 amino acids. In nucleotides, the CDR3 is TGTGCCAGCAGTTTGGGGACAGGGCAGATTGGTGACTATGGCTACACCTTC. Amino acids: CASSLGTGQIGDYGYTF.

This clonotype was recorded many times. V usage is TRBV6-5 and J usage is TRBJ1-2; no firm D call. V dropped 5 bases and J dropped 6 bases, with 16 bases sitting between them. From germline, CDR1 is MNHEY and CDR2 SVGAGI. The CDR3 totals 14 residues. The CDR3: CASSTLRTGDGYTF. The CDR3 nucleotides are TGTGCCAGCAGTACCCTGCGGACCGGAGATGGCTACACCTTC.

This clonotype showed up many times. The V gene is TRBV6-6, the J gene TRBJ1-2, with 10 bases identical to TRBD1. CDR3 size: 14 residues. The V segment lost 4 bases and the J segment 2 bases; nucleotides outside the gene matches: 1. From germline, CDR1 is MNHNY and CDR2 SVGAGI (reference sequence). CDR3 region: CASSSGQGNYGYTF. The CDR3, as DNA: TGTGCCAGCAGTTCGGGACAGGGGAACTATGGCTACACCTTC.

Ten or more counts support this clonotype. This chain joins TRBV12-3 or TRBV12-4 and TRBJ1-1, with D possibly matching TRBD1 (5 bases). Trimming cost V 3 bases and J 4 bases, with 12 bases left between them. This CDR3 has 14 amino acids. CDR3 residues: CASSFQGRATEAFF. The CDR3 nucleotides read TGTGCCAGCAGTTTCCAGGGAAGGGCCACTGAAGCTTTCTTT.

This clonotype was detected ten times or more. This chain connects TRBV28 to TRBJ2-3; the match to TRBD2 covers 13 bases. Germline CDR1 MDHEN, CDR2 SYDVKM. The CDR3 has 17 residues. Unmatched junction bases numbered 8, after V lost 5 bases and J lost 3 bases. CDR3 region: CASSPRTSGRNTDTQYF. The DNA of the CDR3 is TGTGCCAGCAGTCCCAGGACTAGCGGGAGAAATACAGATACGCAGTATTTT.

This clonotype was counted between two and nine times. V and J are TRBV2 and TRBJ2-7, with TRBD2 identical over 11 bases. Trimming removed 7 bases from V and 5 bases from J; junction bases left unmatched: 7. This CDR3 has 14 amino acids. Germline assignment: CDR1 SNHLY and CDR2 FYNNEI. The CDR3 here is CASKVLAGVNEQYF. The CDR3 bases are TGTGCCAGCAAAGTACTAGCGGGAGTCAACGAGCAGTACTTC.